The source of this TCR beta chain is a study of lymphopenia after photon versus proton radiotherapy. A word on this clone: What it recognizes is unknown.

CDR3 length: 12 amino acids. Unmatched junction bases numbered 9, after V lost 6 bases and J lost 14 bases. CDR1 and CDR2 (germline): MDHEN, SYDVKM. General study results and limits: In patients who died, overall survival fell as post-nadir TCR diversity dropped more.

Using immunoSEQ multiplex PCR, the repertoire was profiled, and TCRdb retains in-frame clones only, with some absent. There are 77,000 or so clones in the sample; 80% to 90% occur only once, and approximately 1.3% lies in the top ten. The chain has TRBV28 and TRBJ1-4; 7 bases fit TRBD1. This specimen consisted of peripheral blood, obtained from a patient treated with proton-based radiotherapy. This clonotype originated in a man between 60 and 75 years old with pancreatic cancer. The CDR3 reads CASRSWTGFLFF. Written as DNA, the CDR3 is TGTGCCAGCAGATCATGGACAGGTTTCCTGTTTTTT.